The entry below describes one T cell receptor beta chain. This clonotype has only one observation. Its target antigen remains unknown. No much larger clone exists at a distance of one base, and base qualities are not known. A solitary read yields weak support. Systemically healthy Caucasian individuals from Russia, about 38 in total and aged about 6 to 95 years, were included as donors. About 10 milliliters of peripheral blood were collected from each donor into EDTA-treated Vacutainer tubes. PBMCs were isolated by Ficoll-Paque density-gradient centrifugation, with at least 7 million obtained per sample. Total RNA, at least 6 micrograms per sample, was extracted from PBMCs with Trizol reagent. For every donor, flow cytometry on a PBMC aliquot measured the percentage of naive CD45RAhigh/CD27high T cells. These data come from a study of blood T cells in healthy people across ages (dated by TCRdb to between 2015 and 2016). With respect to the entire study: In model experiments, template switching captured roughly one uniquely barcoded TCR beta cDNA molecule for every two T cells. To avoid experimental bias, donors of different ages were randomly spread across the sequencing lanes. Age-related changes in TCR beta repertoire diversity were measured in the study by deep sequencing normalized with unique cDNA molecular identifiers. The study analyzed two additional independent replicas of 1 million unique cDNA reads from the same blood draw for two donors, one aged 18 to 30 and one aged 80 or older. The donors were split into four age groups: young (average approximately 16 years), middle-aged (39), aged (more than 60) and long-lived (approximately 80).

What the work shows at the level of the full study, not this receptor alone: Because donor CMV infection status was unknown, age-related changes in expanded clonotypes were potentially confounded. Total diversity estimates from one million sequenced T cells were considered lower bounds and underestimates. A strong correlation was found between observed TCR beta diversity and the percentage of naive T cells measured by flow cytometry. Observed TCR beta diversity per million T cells fell roughly linearly with age, and a significant reduction was already apparent by age roughly 40. Compared with the aged group, the long-lived group had more naive CD4+ T cells, fewer expanded clones and increased TCR diversity, suggesting age selection. Conclusive comparison of naive and antigen-experienced compartments was prevented by the profiling of bulk unsorted PBMCs.

The library was generated by 5' RACE. Sequencer: Illumina HiSeq 2500. A second PCR of roughly 7 to 11 cycles was performed with a sample-barcoded 5' primer and a J-beta primer mix. Each TCR beta cDNA molecule received a unique molecular identifier from a template-switch 5' adaptor carrying 12 random nucleotides. Each sample yielded at least 2.5 million CDR3-containing paired-end reads. The Mint cDNA synthesis kit, primed by a TRBC-specific oligonucleotide, was used to synthesize first-strand cDNA from all RNA. All cDNA was treated with uracil-DNA glycosylase and then went through a first 18-cycle PCR with the universal primers M1SS and BC2_uni_R. The authors processed their data as follows. For normalization, 1 million high-quality reads, each with a distinct molecular identifier, were randomly selected from each sample. Instead of being binned into consensus sequences, reads that shared molecular identifiers were thrown out. MiTCR, set to a Q25 quality threshold and the strictest error-elimination algorithm, was used for CDR3 identification, clonotype clustering and error correction. Lower-bound total TCR beta diversity was estimated with a nonparametric unseen species model using Euler transformation. TCRdb redid the processing of the public reads, applying fastp at Q25 and MiXCR, and retained in-frame beta chains. Every CDR3 protein is listed once, alongside the most common genes and DNA of its rows. These V and J calls are TCRdb output, not the study's own analysis. This sample gives more than 650,000 distinct CDR3 sequences in total; approximately 21% of them show up just once. Less than 25% of the sample is in the top ten clones.

Spanning cysteine to phenylalanine, the CDR3 consists of 14 amino acids. The CDR3 DNA has 42 bases and is translated from base 1. The V end loses 3 bases and the J end loses 8 bases, and a stretch of 16 bases separates them. The sequenced sample consisted of blood. This receptor chain uses TRBV12-3 or TRBV12-4 and TRBJ1-2, with no D gene named confidently. The sequence came from a man between 65 and 80 years old in good health. For the CDR3, the sequence is CASSFETTVRGYTF. The nucleotide sequence reads TGTGCCAGCAGTTTCGAAACTACAGTTAGAGGCTACACCTTC.